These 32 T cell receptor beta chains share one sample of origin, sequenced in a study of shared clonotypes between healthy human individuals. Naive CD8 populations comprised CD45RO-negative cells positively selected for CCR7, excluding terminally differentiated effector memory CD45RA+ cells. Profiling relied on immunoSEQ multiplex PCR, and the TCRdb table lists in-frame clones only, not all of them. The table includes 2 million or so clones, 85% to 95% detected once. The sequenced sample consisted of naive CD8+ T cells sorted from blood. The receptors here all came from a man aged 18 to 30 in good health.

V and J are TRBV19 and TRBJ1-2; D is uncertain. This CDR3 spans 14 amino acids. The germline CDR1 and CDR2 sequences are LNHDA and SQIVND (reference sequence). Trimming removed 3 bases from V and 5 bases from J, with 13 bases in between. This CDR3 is CASSMDSVRYGYTF. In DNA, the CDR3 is TGTGCCAGTAGTATGGATTCGGTCAGATATGGCTACACCTTC.

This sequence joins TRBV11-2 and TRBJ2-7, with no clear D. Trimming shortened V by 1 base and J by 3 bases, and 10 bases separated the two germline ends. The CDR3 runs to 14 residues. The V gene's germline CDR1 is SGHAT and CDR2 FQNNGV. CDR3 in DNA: TGTGCCAGCAGCTTAGGGGTGGGAATCTACGAGCAGTACTTC. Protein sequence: CASSLGVGIYEQYF.

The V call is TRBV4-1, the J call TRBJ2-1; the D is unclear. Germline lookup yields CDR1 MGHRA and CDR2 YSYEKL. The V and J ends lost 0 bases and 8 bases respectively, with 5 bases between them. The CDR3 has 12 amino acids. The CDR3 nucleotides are TGCGCCAGCAGCCAAGAGGTGGATGAGCAGTTCTTC. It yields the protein CASSQEVDEQFF.

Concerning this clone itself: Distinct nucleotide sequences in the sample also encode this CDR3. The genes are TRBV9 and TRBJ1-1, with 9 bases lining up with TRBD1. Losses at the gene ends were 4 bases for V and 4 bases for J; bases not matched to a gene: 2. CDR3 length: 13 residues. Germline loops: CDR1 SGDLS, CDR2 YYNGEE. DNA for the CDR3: TGTGCCAGCAGCACAGGGGGCGGCACTGAAGCTTTCTTT. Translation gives CASSTGGGTEAFF.

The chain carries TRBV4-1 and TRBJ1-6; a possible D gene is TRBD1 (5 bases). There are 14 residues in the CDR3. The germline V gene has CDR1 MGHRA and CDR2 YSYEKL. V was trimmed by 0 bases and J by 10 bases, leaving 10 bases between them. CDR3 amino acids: CASSQDGGGSPLHF. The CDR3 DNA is TGCGCCAGCAGCCAAGATGGGGGGGGATCACCCCTCCACTTT.

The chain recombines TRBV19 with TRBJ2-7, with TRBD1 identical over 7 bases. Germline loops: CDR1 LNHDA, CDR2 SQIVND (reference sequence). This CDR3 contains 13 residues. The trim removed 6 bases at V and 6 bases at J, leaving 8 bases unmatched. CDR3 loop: CASSDRDMSEQYF. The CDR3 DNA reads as TGTGCCAGTAGCGACAGGGATATGAGCGAGCAGTACTTC.

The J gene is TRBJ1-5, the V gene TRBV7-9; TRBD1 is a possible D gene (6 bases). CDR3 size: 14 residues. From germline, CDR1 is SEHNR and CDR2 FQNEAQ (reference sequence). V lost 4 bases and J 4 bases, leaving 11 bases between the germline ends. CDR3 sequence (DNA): TGTGCCAGCAGCTCACAGGGACCTAATCAGCCCCAGCATTTT. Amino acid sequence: CASSSQGPNQPQHF.

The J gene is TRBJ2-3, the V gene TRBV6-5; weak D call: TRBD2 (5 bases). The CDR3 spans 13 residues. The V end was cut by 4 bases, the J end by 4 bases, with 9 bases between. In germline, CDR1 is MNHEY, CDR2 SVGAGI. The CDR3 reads CASSSGSSDTQYF. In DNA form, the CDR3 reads TGTGCCAGCAGTTCGGGGTCGTCAGATACGCAGTATTTT.

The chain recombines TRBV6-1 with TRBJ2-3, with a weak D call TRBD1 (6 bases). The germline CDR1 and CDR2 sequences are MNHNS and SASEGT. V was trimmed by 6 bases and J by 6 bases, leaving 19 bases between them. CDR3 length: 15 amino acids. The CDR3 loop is CASSEDSTNADTQYF. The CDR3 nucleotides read TGTGCCAGCAGCGAGGACAGCACCAACGCCGATACGCAGTATTTT.

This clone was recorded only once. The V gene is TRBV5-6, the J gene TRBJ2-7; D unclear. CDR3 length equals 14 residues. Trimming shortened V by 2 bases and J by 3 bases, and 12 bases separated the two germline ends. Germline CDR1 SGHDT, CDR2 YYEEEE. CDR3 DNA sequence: TGTGCCAGCAGCTTTAATGGGGTCGGCTACGAGCAGTACTTC. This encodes CASSFNGVGYEQYF.

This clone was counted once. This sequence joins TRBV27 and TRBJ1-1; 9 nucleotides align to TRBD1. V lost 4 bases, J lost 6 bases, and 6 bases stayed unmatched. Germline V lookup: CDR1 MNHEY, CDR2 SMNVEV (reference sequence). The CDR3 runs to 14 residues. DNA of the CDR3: TGTGCCAGCAGTTCAGGGACAGGGCTATCTGAAGCTTTCTTT. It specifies CASSSGTGLSEAFF.

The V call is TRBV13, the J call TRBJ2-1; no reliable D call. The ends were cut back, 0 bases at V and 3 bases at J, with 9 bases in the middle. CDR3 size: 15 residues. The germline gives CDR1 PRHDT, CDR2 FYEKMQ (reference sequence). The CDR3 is CASSLGATSYNEQFF. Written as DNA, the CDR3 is TGTGCCAGCAGCTTAGGGGCGACAAGCTACAATGAGCAGTTCTTC.

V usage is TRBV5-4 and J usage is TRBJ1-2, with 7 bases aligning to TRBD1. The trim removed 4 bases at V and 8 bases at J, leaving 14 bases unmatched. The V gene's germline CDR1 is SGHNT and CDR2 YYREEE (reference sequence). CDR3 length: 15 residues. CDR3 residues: CASSQTTGTMSGYTF. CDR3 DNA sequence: TGTGCCAGCAGCCAAACGACAGGGACGATGAGCGGCTACACCTTC. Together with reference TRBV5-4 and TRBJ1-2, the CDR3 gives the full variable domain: ETGVTQSPTHLIKTRGQQVTLRCSSQSGHNTVSWYQQALGQGPQFIFQYYREEENGRGNFPPRFSGLQFPNYSSELNVNALELDDSALYLCASSQTTGTMSGYTFGSGTRLTVV.

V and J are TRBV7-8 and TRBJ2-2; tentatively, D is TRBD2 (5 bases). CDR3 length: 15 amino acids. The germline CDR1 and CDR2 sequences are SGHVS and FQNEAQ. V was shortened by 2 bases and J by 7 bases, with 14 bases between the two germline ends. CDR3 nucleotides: TGTGCCAGCAGCTTACTAGTTGGGAGCGACGGGGAGCTGTTTTTT. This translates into CASSLLVGSDGELFF.

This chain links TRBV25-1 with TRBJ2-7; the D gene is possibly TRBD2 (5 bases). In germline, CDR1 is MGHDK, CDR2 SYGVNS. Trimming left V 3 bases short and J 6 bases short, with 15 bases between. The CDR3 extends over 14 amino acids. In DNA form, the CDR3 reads TGTGCCAGCAGTGAGGAAGTACGGACTGCCGAGCAGTACTTC. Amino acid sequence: CASSEEVRTAEQYF.

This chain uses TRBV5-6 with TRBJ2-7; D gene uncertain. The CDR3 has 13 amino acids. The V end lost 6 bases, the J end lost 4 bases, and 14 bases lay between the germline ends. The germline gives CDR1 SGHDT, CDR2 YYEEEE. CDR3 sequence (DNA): TGTGCCAGCACCCGAACAAGGTCATACGAGCAGTACTTC. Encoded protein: CASTRTRSYEQYF.

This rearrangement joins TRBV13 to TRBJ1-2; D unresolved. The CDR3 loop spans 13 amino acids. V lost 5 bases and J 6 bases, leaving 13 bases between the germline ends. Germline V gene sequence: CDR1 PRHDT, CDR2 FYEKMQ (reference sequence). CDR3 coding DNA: TGTGCCAGCAGCGCGCAACGGTGGCATGGCTACACCTTC. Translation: CASSAQRWHGYTF.

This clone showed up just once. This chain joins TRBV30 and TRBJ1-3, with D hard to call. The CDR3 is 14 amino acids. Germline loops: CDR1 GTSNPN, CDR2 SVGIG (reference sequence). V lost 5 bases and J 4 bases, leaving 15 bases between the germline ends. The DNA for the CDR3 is TGTGCCTGGCTCCCTCTCCTAGGGGGAAACACCATATATTTT. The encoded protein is CAWLPLLGGNTIYF.

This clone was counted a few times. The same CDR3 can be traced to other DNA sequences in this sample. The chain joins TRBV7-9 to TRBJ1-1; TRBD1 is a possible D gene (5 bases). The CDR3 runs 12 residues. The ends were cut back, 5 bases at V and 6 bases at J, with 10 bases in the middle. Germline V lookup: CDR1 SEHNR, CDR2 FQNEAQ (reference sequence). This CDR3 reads CASSPGTPEAFF. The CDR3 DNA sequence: TGTGCCAGCAGCCCCGGGACCCCTGAAGCTTTCTTT.

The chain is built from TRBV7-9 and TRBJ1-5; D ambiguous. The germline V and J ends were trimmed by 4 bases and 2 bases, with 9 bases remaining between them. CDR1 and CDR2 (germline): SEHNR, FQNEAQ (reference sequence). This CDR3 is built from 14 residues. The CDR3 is CASSYSGGNQPQHF. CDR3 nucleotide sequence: TGTGCCAGCAGCTATAGCGGGGGCAATCAGCCCCAGCATTTT. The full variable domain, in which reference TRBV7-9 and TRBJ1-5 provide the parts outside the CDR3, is DTGVSQNPRHKITKRGQNVTFRCDPISEHNRLYWYRQTLGQGPEFLTYFQNEAQLEKSRLLSDRFSAERPKGSFSTLEIQRTEQGDSAMYLCASSYSGGNQPQHFGDGTRLSIL.

The CDR3 bases are TGTGCCAGCTGGCTAGCGGGAGAGAGCTACAATGAGCAGTTCTTC. Amino acids: CASWLAGESYNEQFF. The chain couples TRBV2 to TRBJ2-1, with 10 nucleotides matching TRBD2. The J segment lost 3 bases and the V segment lost 8 bases, leaving 7 bases of the junction unmatched. From germline, CDR1 is SNHLY and CDR2 FYNNEI. The CDR3 has 15 residues.

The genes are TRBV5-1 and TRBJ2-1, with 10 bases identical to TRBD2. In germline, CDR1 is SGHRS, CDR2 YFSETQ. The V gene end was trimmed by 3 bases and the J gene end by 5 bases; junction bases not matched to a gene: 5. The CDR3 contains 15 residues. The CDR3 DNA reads TGCGCCAGCAGCTCGCTAGCGGGAGAGGACAATGAGCAGTTCTTC. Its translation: CASSSLAGEDNEQFF.

The DNA of the CDR3 is TGTGCCAGCGGGCCCCGGGGGGCAGGGGATACGCAGTATTTT. Amino acid sequence: CASGPRGAGDTQYF. The chain combines TRBV28 with TRBJ2-3; tentatively, D is TRBD2 (7 bases). Germline CDR1 and CDR2: MDHEN and SYDVKM. This CDR3 region has 14 residues. Between the trimmed V and J ends, which lost 8 bases and 6 bases, there was a span of 18 bases.

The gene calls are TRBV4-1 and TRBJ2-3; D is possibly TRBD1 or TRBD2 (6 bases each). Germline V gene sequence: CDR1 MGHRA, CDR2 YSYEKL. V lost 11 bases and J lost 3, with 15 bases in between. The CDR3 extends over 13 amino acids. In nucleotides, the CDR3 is TGCGCCTGTAGGGGGGCCGGGACAGATACGCAGTATTTT. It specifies CACRGAGTDTQYF.

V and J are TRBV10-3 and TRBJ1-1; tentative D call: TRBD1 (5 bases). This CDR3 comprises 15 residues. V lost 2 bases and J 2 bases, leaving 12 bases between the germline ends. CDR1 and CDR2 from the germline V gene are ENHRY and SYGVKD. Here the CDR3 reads CAISEPGTGNTEAFF. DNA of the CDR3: TGTGCCATCAGTGAGCCTGGGACCGGAAACACTGAAGCTTTCTTT.

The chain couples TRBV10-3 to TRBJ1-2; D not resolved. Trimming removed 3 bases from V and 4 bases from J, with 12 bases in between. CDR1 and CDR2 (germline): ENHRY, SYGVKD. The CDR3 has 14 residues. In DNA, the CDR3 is TGTGCCATCAGTGATCTTGACTGGAGCTATGGCTACACCTTC. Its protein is CAISDLDWSYGYTF.

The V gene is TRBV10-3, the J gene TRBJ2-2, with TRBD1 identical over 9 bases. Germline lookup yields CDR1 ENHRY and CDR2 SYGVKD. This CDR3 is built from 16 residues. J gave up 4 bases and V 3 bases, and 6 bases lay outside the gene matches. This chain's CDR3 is CAISEPGQGVTGELFF. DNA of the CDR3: TGTGCCATCAGTGAACCGGGACAGGGAGTCACCGGGGAGCTGTTTTTT.

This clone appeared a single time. CDR3 amino acids: CASSLDLAQHF. CDR3 nucleotides: TGTGCCAGCAGTTTAGATTTAGCCCAGCATTTT. The chain employs TRBV6-6 and TRBJ1-5, with D unresolved. Germline V gene data show CDR1 as MNHNY and CDR2 as SVGAGI (reference sequence). Trimming took 4 bases from V and 11 from J, leaving 9 bases between them. This CDR3 comprises 11 residues.

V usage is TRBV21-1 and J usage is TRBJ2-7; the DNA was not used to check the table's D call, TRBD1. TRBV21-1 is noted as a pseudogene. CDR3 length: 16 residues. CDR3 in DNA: TGTGCCAGCAGCAATGGGGGGGACAGGGAACCCTACGAGCAGTACTTC. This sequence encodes CASSNGGDREPYEQYF.

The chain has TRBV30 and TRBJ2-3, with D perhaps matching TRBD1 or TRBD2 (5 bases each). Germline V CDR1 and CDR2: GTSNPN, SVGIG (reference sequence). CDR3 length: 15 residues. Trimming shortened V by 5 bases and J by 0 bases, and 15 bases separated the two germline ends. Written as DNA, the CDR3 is TGTGCCTGGTCACGGGGCCCCGCTAGCACAGATACGCAGTATTTT. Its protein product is CAWSRGPASTDTQYF.

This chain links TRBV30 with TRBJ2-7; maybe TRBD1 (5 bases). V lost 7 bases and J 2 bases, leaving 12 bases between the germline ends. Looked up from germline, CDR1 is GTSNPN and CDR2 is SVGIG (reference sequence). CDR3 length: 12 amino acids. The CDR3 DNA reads TGTGCCTTCAGGGCGGATACCTACGAGCAGTACTTC. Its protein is CAFRADTYEQYF.

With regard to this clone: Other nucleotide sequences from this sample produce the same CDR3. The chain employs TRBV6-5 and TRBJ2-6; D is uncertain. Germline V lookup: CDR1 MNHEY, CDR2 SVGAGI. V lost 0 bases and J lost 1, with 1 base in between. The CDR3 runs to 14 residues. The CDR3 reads CASSYSSGANVLTF. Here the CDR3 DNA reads TGTGCCAGCAGTTACTCGTCTGGGGCCAACGTCCTGACTTTC.